Listed below are T cell receptor beta chains from one sample, sequenced in a study of T cell responses to AZD1222 COVID-19 vaccine. Libraries were prepared by immunoSEQ multiplex PCR; TCRdb keeps only in-frame clonotypes and omits some of them. The sample contains 150,000 or so clones, 91% of which appear only once. The material was peripheral blood, obtained on day 0 of AZD1222 vaccination. These TCRs come from an adult in good health. The CDR3 runs from the conserved cysteine through the conserved F or W. The order of the fields is V gene, clone size, J gene, D gene, CDR3 protein, CDR3 DNA. D genes are given only for firm matches. For some rows the clone size is stated as once, few or many, or as a class when expanded; others skip it.

TRBV6-6	-	TRBJ1-1	-	CASSYPNTEAFF	TGTGCCAGCAGTTACCCGAACACTGAAGCTTTCTTT
TRBV13	-	TRBJ2-1	TRBD2	CASSSLAGAPYNEQFF	TGTGCCAGCAGCTCCTTGGCGGGAGCACCCTACAATGAGCAGTTCTTC
TRBV28	-	TRBJ2-3	TRBD2	CASSRYPEAGGGTDTQYF	TGTGCCAGCAGTCGATACCCCGAAGCGGGAGGCGGTACAGATACGCAGTATTTT
TRBV7-6	-	TRBJ2-7	-	CASSLGGRGRREQYF	TGTGCCAGCAGCTTAGGGGGGCGGGGGAGGCGCGAGCAGTACTTC
TRBV11-2	-	TRBJ1-2	-	CASSPKVGQIYGYTF	TGTGCCAGCAGCCCGAAAGTTGGACAGATCTATGGCTACACCTTC
TRBV6-5	-	TRBJ2-2	-	CASERQSNTGELFF	TGTGCCAGCGAACGACAGTCGAACACCGGGGAGCTGTTTTTT
TRBV19	-	TRBJ1-6	TRBD1	CASRGQGVSPLHF	TGTGCCAGTAGGGGACAGGGTGTTTCACCCCTCCACTTT
TRBV12-5	-	TRBJ2-1	TRBD1	CASGLSDRQEQFF	TGTGCTAGTGGTCTGTCGGACAGGCAGGAGCAGTTCTTC
TRBV5-1	-	TRBJ1-1	TRBD1	CASRPVQGGSTEAFF	TGCGCCAGCAGGCCCGTACAGGGGGGTAGCACTGAAGCTTTCTTT
TRBV4-1	-	TRBJ2-2	-	CASSQDNPGRHTGELFF	TGCGCCAGCAGCCAAGATAATCCCGGGAGACACACCGGGGAGCTGTTTTTT
TRBV5-4	once	TRBJ2-1	-	CASSLTRGGTGEQFF	TGTGCCAGCAGCTTAACCCGAGGGGGGACGGGTGAGCAGTTCTTC
TRBV13	-	TRBJ2-7	TRBD2	CASSGRSGSSYEQYF	TGTGCCAGCAGCGGACGTAGCGGGAGCTCCTACGAGCAGTACTTC
TRBV7-3	-	TRBJ2-3	-	CASSLQSGTDTQYF	TGTGCCAGCAGCTTACAATCCGGTACGGATACGCAGTATTTT
TRBV7-2	-	TRBJ1-4	-	CASSLERGAEKLFF	TGTGCCAGCAGCTTAGAACGAGGGGCTGAAAAACTGTTTTTT
TRBV3-1/TRBV3-2	-	TRBJ1-5	-	CASSPLGGRGQPQHF	TGTGCCAGCAGCCCCCTCGGGGGCAGGGGTCAGCCCCAGCATTTT
TRBV7-9	-	TRBJ2-2	TRBD1	CASSLGQGETGELFF	TGTGCCAGCAGCTTAGGACAGGGGGAAACCGGGGAGCTGTTTTTT
TRBV6-2/TRBV6-3	-	TRBJ1-5	-	CASSKLQRGNQPQHF	TGTGCCAGCAGTAAACTGCAGAGGGGCAATCAGCCCCAGCATTTT
TRBV30	-	TRBJ2-7	-	CAWSRGSGYEQYF	TGTGCCTGGAGTCGGGGATCCGGCTACGAGCAGTACTTC
TRBV19	-	TRBJ2-3	-	CASSIMDTQYF	TGTGCCAGTAGTATAATGGATACGCAGTATTTT
TRBV5-4	-	TRBJ2-5	TRBD2	CASSLKAGGGETQYF	TGTGCCAGCAGCTTAAAAGCGGGAGGCGGGGAGACCCAGTACTTC
TRBV18	-	TRBJ1-1	-	CASSPPGQNEAFF	TGTGCCAGCTCACCACCAGGGCAGAATGAAGCTTTCTTT
TRBV28	-	TRBJ1-1	TRBD1	CASNPQGPGTEAFF	TGTGCCAGCAACCCACAGGGGCCGGGCACTGAAGCTTTCTTT
TRBV24-1	-	TRBJ1-5	-	CATSDAGDSNQPQHF	TGTGCCACCAGTGATGCAGGGGATAGCAATCAGCCCCAGCATTTT
TRBV5-1	-	TRBJ1-2	-	CASSYEGYGYTF	TGCGCCAGCAGCTACGAAGGGTATGGCTACACCTTC
TRBV28	-	TRBJ2-2	TRBD1	CASSSADRGPVGELFF	TGTGCCAGCAGTAGCGCGGACAGGGGGCCCGTCGGGGAGCTGTTTTTT
TRBV4-3	-	TRBJ1-1	TRBD1	CASSQDRDSEAFF	TGCGCCAGCAGCCAGGACCGGGACAGTGAAGCTTTCTTT
TRBV28	-	TRBJ2-7	-	CASSLRTAGEQYF	TGTGCCAGCAGTTTAAGGACAGCCGGAGAGCAGTACTTC
TRBV7-6	-	TRBJ1-1	TRBD1	CASSVRTGRFTEAFF	TGTGCCAGCAGCGTAAGGACAGGGCGGTTCACTGAAGCTTTCTTT
TRBV6-5	-	TRBJ2-2	-	CASSYPSGDGELFF	TGTGCCAGCAGTTACCCGTCGGGGGACGGGGAGCTGTTTTTT
TRBV12-3/TRBV12-4	once	TRBJ2-7	-	CASSSVVEQYF	TGTGCCAGCAGTTCTGTCGTCGAGCAGTACTTC
TRBV28	few	TRBJ1-2	TRBD1	CASSLNFGQGFGYTF	TGTGCCAGCAGTTTAAATTTTGGACAGGGGTTTGGCTACACCTTC
TRBV20-1	once	TRBJ2-4	TRBD1	CSASTGTGGITKNIQYF	TGCAGTGCGAGTACCGGGACAGGGGGCATTACCAAAAACATTCAGTACTTC
TRBV5-5	-	TRBJ2-7	-	CASSPYDRDEQYF	TGTGCCAGCAGCCCCTACGACCGGGACGAGCAGTACTTC
TRBV7-6	-	TRBJ2-1	-	CASSLFSGGKVSYNEQFF	TGTGCCAGCAGCTTATTTAGTGGCGGGAAAGTGTCCTACAATGAGCAGTTCTTC
TRBV6-5	-	TRBJ1-1	-	CASSTRLNTEAFF	TGTGCCAGCAGTACCCGGTTGAACACTGAAGCTTTCTTT
TRBV27	-	TRBJ1-6	TRBD1	CASSSGGGQGSNSPLHF	TGTGCCAGCAGCTCTGGCGGGGGACAGGGGTCTAATTCACCCCTCCACTTT
TRBV29-1	-	TRBJ1-2	-	CSVEGTGYTF	TGCAGCGTTGAAGGCACCGGCTACACCTTC
TRBV10-3	-	TRBJ1-3	-	CAISESKGAGNTIYF	TGTGCCATCAGTGAGTCGAAGGGGGCTGGAAACACCATATATTTT
TRBV12-3/TRBV12-4	-	TRBJ2-1	-	CATSATYNEQFF	TGTGCCACCTCGGCCACTTACAATGAGCAGTTCTTC
TRBV3-1/TRBV3-2	-	TRBJ2-7	TRBD2	CASSMRGLAAAYEQYF	TGTGCCAGCAGCATGCGGGGACTAGCGGCCGCCTACGAGCAGTACTTC
TRBV30	-	TRBJ1-2	-	CAWSGYIYGYTF	TGTGCCTGGAGTGGGTACATATATGGCTACACCTTC
TRBV5-6	-	TRBJ1-1	-	CASRKQPTLMNTEAFF	TGTGCCAGCAGAAAACAGCCCACCCTAATGAACACTGAAGCTTTCTTT
TRBV30	-	TRBJ1-2	-	CAWRFGLYGYTF	TGTGCCTGGAGGTTTGGCCTCTATGGCTACACCTTC
TRBV9	-	TRBJ2-1	TRBD2	CASSAPTSGSSNEQFF	TGTGCCAGCAGCGCACCGACTAGCGGGAGTTCGAATGAGCAGTTCTTC
TRBV10-2	-	TRBJ2-1	TRBD1	CASSATGGQGGGEQFF	TGCGCCAGCAGTGCCACGGGGGGACAGGGTGGGGGTGAGCAGTTCTTC
TRBV27	-	TRBJ1-1	-	CASRRPWVNTEAFF	TGTGCCAGCAGACGACCCTGGGTGAACACTGAAGCTTTCTTT
TRBV28	-	TRBJ1-5	TRBD1	CASSSPGQTNQPQHF	TGTGCCAGCAGCTCACCGGGACAGACTAATCAGCCCCAGCATTTT
TRBV6-5	once	TRBJ1-6	TRBD1	CASGRERTGGSTLHF	TGTGCCAGTGGTCGAGAAAGGACAGGGGGTTCAACCCTCCACTTT
TRBV7-2	once	TRBJ1-2	-	CASSLQGFGGYTF	TGTGCCAGCAGCTTACAGGGATTTGGAGGCTACACCTTC
TRBV7-8	-	TRBJ2-3	TRBD2	CASSPTSGSLDTQYF	TGTGCCAGCAGCCCAACGAGCGGGAGTTTAGATACGCAGTATTTT
TRBV11-2	-	TRBJ1-5	-	CASSLEAGGNQPQHF	TGTGCCAGCAGCTTGGAGGCTGGGGGCAATCAGCCCCAGCATTTT
TRBV2	-	TRBJ1-6	TRBD1	CASKTGTGGSPLHF	TGTGCCAGCAAAACTGGGACAGGGGGATCACCCCTCCACTTT
TRBV28	-	TRBJ2-4	-	CASSLTSLYIAKNIQYF	TGTGCCAGCAGTTTAACGAGTTTGTACATAGCCAAAAACATTCAGTACTTC